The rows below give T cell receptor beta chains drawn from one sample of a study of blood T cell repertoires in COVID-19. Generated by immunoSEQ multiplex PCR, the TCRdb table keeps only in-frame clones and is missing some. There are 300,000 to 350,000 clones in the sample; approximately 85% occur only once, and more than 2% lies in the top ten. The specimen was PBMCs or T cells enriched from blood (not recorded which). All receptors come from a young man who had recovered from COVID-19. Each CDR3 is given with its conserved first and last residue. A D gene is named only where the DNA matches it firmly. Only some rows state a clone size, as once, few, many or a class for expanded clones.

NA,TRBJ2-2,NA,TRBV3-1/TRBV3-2,TGTGCCAGCAGAGAATCGGCGGGGGGGGAGCTGTTTTTT,CASRESAGGELFF
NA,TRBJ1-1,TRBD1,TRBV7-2,TGTGCCAGCAGCTCCGACTGGACAGGCGAAGCTTTCTTT,CASSSDWTGEAFF
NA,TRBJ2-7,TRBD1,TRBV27,TGTGCCAGCAGCTCCGGGACAGGAGGCGAGCAGTACTTC,CASSSGTGGEQYF
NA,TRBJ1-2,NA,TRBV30,TGTGCCTGGATGCAGAATAACTATGGCTACACCTTC,CAWMQNNYGYTF
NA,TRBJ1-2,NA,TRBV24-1,TGTGCCACCAGTGAAGGAGTGAACTATGGCTACACCTTC,CATSEGVNYGYTF
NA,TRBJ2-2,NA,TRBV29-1,TGCAGCGTTGCTCGTCCCGACACCGGGGAGCTGTTTTTT,CSVARPDTGELFF
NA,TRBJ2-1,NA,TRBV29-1,TGCAGCGTCGAGGGACTCGGCAGGTCCTACAATGAGCAGTTCTTC,CSVEGLGRSYNEQFF
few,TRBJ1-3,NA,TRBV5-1,TGCGCCAGCAGCTTGGCAACAGGAGGAAACACCATATATTTT,CASSLATGGNTIYF
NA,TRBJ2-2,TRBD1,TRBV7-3,TGTGCCAGCAGCTTACAGACAGGGGGCACCGGGGAGCTGTTTTTT,CASSLQTGGTGELFF
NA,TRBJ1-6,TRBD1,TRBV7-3,TGTGCCAGCAGCAGAGAACCGGGACAGGCTTCACCCCTCCACTTT,CASSREPGQASPLHF
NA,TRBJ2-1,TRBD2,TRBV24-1,TGTGCCACCAGTGATTTTCGGCTAGCGGGGGGATACTGGTACAATGAGCAGTTCTTC,CATSDFRLAGGYWYNEQFF
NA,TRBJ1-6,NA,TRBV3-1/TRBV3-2,TGTGCCAGCAGCCAAGAGCAGGGAACTTCACCCCTCCACTTT,CASSQEQGTSPLHF
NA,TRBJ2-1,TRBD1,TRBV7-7,TGTGCTAGCAGTTTGGACAGGGAAAATGAGCAGTTCTTC,CASSLDRENEQFF
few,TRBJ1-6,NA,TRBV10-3,TGTGCCATCAGTGAGTCCAGGGGAAATTCACCCCTCCACTTT,CAISESRGNSPLHF
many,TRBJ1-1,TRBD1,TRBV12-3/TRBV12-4,TGTGCCAGCTCATCAGGGGGCCGCACTGAAGCTTTCTTT,CASSSGGRTEAFF
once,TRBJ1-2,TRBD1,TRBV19,TGTGCCAGTAGCCGGGACAGGGGTAACTATGGCTACACCTTC,CASSRDRGNYGYTF
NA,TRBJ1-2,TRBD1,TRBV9,TGTGCCAGCAGCGTAGCTGTGACAGGGACTAACTATGGCTACACCTTC,CASSVAVTGTNYGYTF
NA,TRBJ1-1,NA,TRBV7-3,TGTGCCAGCAGCTCCGGACAGGAAGCTTTCTTT,CASSSGQEAFF
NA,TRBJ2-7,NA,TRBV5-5,TGTGCCAGCAGACTGACGCTCCGGGACAACTCCTACGAGCAGTACTTC,CASRLTLRDNSYEQYF
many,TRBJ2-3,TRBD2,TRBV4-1,TGCGCCAGCAGCCAAGAGTTGGGGCTAGCGGGGGATAGCACAGATACGCAGTATTTT,CASSQELGLAGDSTDTQYF
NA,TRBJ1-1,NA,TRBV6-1,TGTGCCAGCAGTGAAGCGGGACACATGAACACTGAAGCTTTCTTT,CASSEAGHMNTEAFF
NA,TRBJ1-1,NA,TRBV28,TGTGCCAGCAGTTCAGCGGACCTAAGCTTAATGAACACTGAAGCTTTCTTT,CASSSADLSLMNTEAFF
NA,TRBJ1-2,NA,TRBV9,TGTGCCAGCAGCGGGAGGCACCAGGGGACGGGCTATGGCTACACCTTC,CASSGRHQGTGYGYTF
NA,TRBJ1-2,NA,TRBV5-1,TGCGCCAGCAGCCCCACCCCGGGTAACTATGGCTACACCTTC,CASSPTPGNYGYTF
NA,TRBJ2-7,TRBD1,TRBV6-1,TGTGCCAGCAGTGCCCGACCGGGACAGGGGGCGATTTCCTACGAGCAGTACTTC,CASSARPGQGAISYEQYF
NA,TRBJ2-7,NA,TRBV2,TGTGCCAGCAGAAACAGGGTTAAGTACGAGCAGTACTTC,CASRNRVKYEQYF
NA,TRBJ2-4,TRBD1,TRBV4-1,TGCGCCAGCAGCCAAAGGGGACAGGGAGAGAAAAACATTCAGTACTTC,CASSQRGQGEKNIQYF